The TCR beta chain described here comes from a study of cytomegalovirus exposure and HLA in healthy donors. As for the study in general: Drawn from HLA-typed donors, approximately 86 million unique TCRs were held in an early data release. General study points: Per a prior analysis, the majority of TCR beta V segments were productive roughly 90% or roughly 30% of the time. It was reported that the classifier diagnosed cytomegalovirus status with high specificity and sensitivity in both the original and validation cohorts.

Per germline, CDR1 SGHDT and CDR2 YYEEEE. V was pared by 1 base and J by 3 bases, with 6 bases of the junction left unmatched. CDR3 length: 15 residues. A multiplex PCR was run with 60 Vbeta primers and 13 Jbeta primers. Clones were read by immunoSEQ multiplex PCR, and TCRdb kept only the in-frame ones, dropping some. The sample shows 150,000 to 200,000 clones, roughly 79% of them seen only once. Comments on this clone: Antigen unknown.

The chain is built from TRBV5-6 and TRBJ2-7; 8 bases are a match to TRBD2. Sequencing input: PBMCs. This TCR was sampled from a woman younger than 45 in good health and CMV-seropositive. The CDR3 DNA reads as TGTGCCAGCAGCTTGTTATCAGCGGGAGACTACGAGCAGTACTTC. Translated, it gives CASSLLSAGDYEQYF.